The 29 T cell receptor beta chains below come from one sample, sequenced in a study of cytomegalovirus exposure and HLA in healthy donors. The PCR used 60 Vbeta and 13 Jbeta primers. Measured with immunoSEQ multiplex PCR; TCRdb has only the in-frame clones, and not every one. Its table records 150,000 or so clones. Sequenced material: PBMCs. These receptor sequences come from a woman aged 45-59 years in good health and CMV-seronegative.

V is TRBV6-6 and J is TRBJ2-2; 11 bases agree with TRBD2. This CDR3 has 14 amino acids. Per the germline V gene, CDR1 is MNHNY and CDR2 is SVGAGI (reference sequence). The trim removed 10 bases at V and 4 bases at J, leaving 5 bases unmatched. The CDR3 DNA follows: TGTGCCATGCTAGCGGGAGGCTCCACCGGGGAGCTGTTTTTT. This codes for CAMLAGGSTGELFF.

V and J are TRBV7-8 and TRBJ2-5; D gene unclear. Looked up from germline, CDR1 is SGHVS and CDR2 is FQNEAQ. Between the trimmed V and J ends, which lost 7 bases and 5 bases, there was a span of 14 bases. The CDR3 length is 13 residues. CDR3 amino acids: CASTSWQRETQYF. For the CDR3, the DNA is TGTGCCAGCACCTCATGGCAGAGGGAGACCCAGTACTTC.

The chain recombines TRBV6-5 with TRBJ2-1; D is unresolved. This CDR3 has 13 residues. Trimming took off 4 bases at V and 9 bases at J, with 13 bases between the two ends. The germline V gene has CDR1 MNHEY and CDR2 SVGAGI. The CDR3 is CASSSPGRGEQFF. CDR3 nucleotides: TGTGCCAGCAGTTCCCCTGGGCGTGGTGAGCAGTTCTTC.

The chain links TRBV9 to TRBJ2-7; 7 positions agree with TRBD1. The junction had 8 bases not matched to a gene; V was cut back by 3 bases and J by 2 bases. This CDR3 comprises 15 residues. The germline CDR1 and CDR2 sequences are SGDLS and YYNGEE. CDR3 sequence: CASSEGGQAPYEQYF. The DNA of the CDR3 is TGTGCCAGCAGCGAGGGTGGACAGGCCCCCTACGAGCAGTACTTC.

The V gene is TRBV15, the J gene TRBJ2-1; the match to TRBD2 covers 8 bases. The trim removed 7 bases at V and 4 bases at J, leaving 9 bases unmatched. The CDR3 length is 15 residues. Germline V gene lookup returns CDR1 LNHNV and CDR2 YYDKDF (reference sequence). For the CDR3, the DNA is TGTGCCACCAAAGAGACTAGCGTCCGGTACAATGAGCAGTTCTTC. Encoded protein: CATKETSVRYNEQFF.

The chain uses TRBV11-2 and TRBJ1-4; 8 bases align to TRBD1. V dropped 5 bases and J dropped 5; count of bases not matched to a gene: 10. The CDR3 has 16 amino acids. Per germline, CDR1 SGHAT and CDR2 FQNNGV. The CDR3: CASSQTTGGPNEKLFF. In DNA, the CDR3 is TGTGCCAGCAGCCAAACTACAGGGGGTCCGAATGAAAAACTGTTTTTT.

The CDR3 region has the DNA TGTGCCAGTAGTTCCGGGACAGGGGGGGGTGAAGCTTTCTTT. This codes for CASSSGTGGGEAFF. The chain combines TRBV19 with TRBJ1-1, with 11 bases aligning to TRBD1. The J segment lost 7 bases and the V segment lost 5 bases, leaving 6 bases of the junction unmatched. CDR3 length: 14 residues. CDR1 is LNHDA, CDR2 SQIVND, per germline (reference sequence).

DNA for the CDR3: TGTGCCAGCAGTGACGGACAGCCCTCCTACAATGAGCAGTTCTTC. Its translation is CASSDGQPSYNEQFF. The chain is built from TRBV6-4 and TRBJ2-1; D may be TRBD1 (6 bases). V was clipped by 2 bases and J by 0 bases, with 8 bases between them. CDR3 length: 15 residues. Germline loops: CDR1 MRHNA, CDR2 SNTAGT.

The chain recombines TRBV2 with TRBJ1-1; 12 bases match TRBD1. CDR3 length equals 16 residues. CDR1 and CDR2 (germline): SNHLY, FYNNEI. Trimming removed 5 bases from V and 0 bases from J; junction bases left unmatched: 4. The CDR3 nucleotides are TGTGCCAGCAGTAGGGGACAGGGGGCGATGAACACTGAAGCTTTCTTT. Translated, it gives CASSRGQGAMNTEAFF.

The chain carries TRBV4-1 and TRBJ1-3; a possible D gene is TRBD1 (6 bases). Germline V gives CDR1 MGHRA, CDR2 YSYEKL. Trimming took 1 base from V and 4 from J, leaving 14 bases between them. The CDR3 covers 16 residues. The CDR3 protein is CASSQAVQGPGNTIYF. CDR3 nucleotides: TGCGCCAGCAGCCAAGCAGTCCAGGGGCCAGGAAACACCATATATTTT.

V and J are TRBV9 and TRBJ1-2, with D possibly matching TRBD1 (5 bases). Germline-derived CDR1 and CDR2 are SGDLS and YYNGEE. V was cut by 0 bases and J by 4 bases, with 13 bases left in between. The CDR3 extends over 15 amino acids. As DNA, the CDR3 is TGTGCCAGCAGCGTAGGGATAGGGGCATCCTATGGCTACACCTTC. Encoded protein: CASSVGIGASYGYTF. Supplemented by reference TRBV9 and TRBJ1-2, the full variable domain reads DSGVTQTPKHLITATGQRVTLRCSPRSGDLSVYWYQQSLDQGLQFLIQYYNGEERAKGNILERFSAQQFPDLHSELNLSSLELGDSALYFCASSVGIGASYGYTFGSGTRLTVV.

The chain joins TRBV11-2 to TRBJ1-2; 12 bases line up with TRBD1. This CDR3 comprises 17 residues. V was clipped by 3 bases and J by 6 bases; unmatched bases: 11. Germline-derived CDR1 and CDR2 are SGHAT and FQNNGV. The chain's CDR3 is CASSFLRDRGPGNGYTF. In DNA form, the CDR3 reads TGTGCCAGCAGCTTCCTAAGGGACAGGGGGCCAGGGAATGGCTACACCTTC.

The gene calls are TRBV19 and TRBJ1-2, with 12 bases that match TRBD1. The germline V gene has CDR1 LNHDA and CDR2 SQIVND (reference sequence). J gave up 7 bases and V 2 bases, and 5 bases lay outside the gene matches. This CDR3 spans 15 amino acids. The DNA of the CDR3 is TGTGCCAGTAGTATACCCGGGACAGGGGGCAGTGGCTACACCTTC. Translating gives CASSIPGTGGSGYTF.

The chain is built from TRBV15 and TRBJ2-7, with D maybe TRBD2 (6 bases). Trimming left V 6 bases short and J 0 bases short, with 12 bases between. CDR1 and CDR2 from the germline V gene are LNHNV and YYDKDF (reference sequence). The CDR3 extends over 14 amino acids. CDR3 sequence reads: CATRREVGSYEQYF. In DNA, the CDR3 is TGTGCCACCAGGAGGGAGGTTGGCTCCTACGAGCAGTACTTC.

This chain connects TRBV5-4 to TRBJ2-7; D gene ambiguous. V was shortened by 0 bases and J by 4 bases, with 5 bases between the two germline ends. This CDR3 is 12 amino acids long. Germline loops: CDR1 SGHNT, CDR2 YYREEE (reference sequence). The CDR3 protein is CASSLGVYEQYF. The CDR3 DNA is TGTGCCAGCAGCTTGGGTGTATACGAGCAGTACTTC.

V and J are TRBV14 and TRBJ2-3; possibly TRBD2 for D (6 bases). There are 14 residues in the CDR3. Looked up from germline, CDR1 is SGHDN and CDR2 is FVKESK. The V gene lost 4 bases and the J gene lost 4 bases, with 12 bases spanning the gap. CDR3 in amino acids: CASSPLSGADTQYF. CDR3 nucleotide sequence: TGTGCCAGCAGCCCCCTGTCGGGGGCAGATACGCAGTATTTT.

V usage is TRBV9 and J usage is TRBJ2-3; 8 bases fit TRBD1. Germline V CDR1 and CDR2: SGDLS, YYNGEE. This CDR3 spans 17 amino acids. With 3 bases clipped from V and 0 bases from J, the junction kept 9 bases outside the gene matches. The chain's CDR3 is CASSARRTGRSTDTQYF. CDR3 coding DNA: TGTGCCAGCAGCGCCCGAAGGACAGGGCGGAGCACAGATACGCAGTATTTT.

This chain connects TRBV5-6 to TRBJ1-5; D is unclear. The CDR3 runs to 15 residues. The ends were cut back, 0 bases at V and 3 bases at J, with 10 bases in the middle. The germline V gene has CDR1 SGHDT and CDR2 YYEEEE. The CDR3 spells CASSLGQTPNQPQHF. CDR3 sequence (DNA): TGTGCCAGCAGCTTGGGACAAACCCCCAATCAGCCCCAGCATTTT.

The chain joins TRBV15 to TRBJ1-6, with 10 bases matching TRBD1. With 0 bases clipped from V and 10 bases from J, the junction kept 9 bases outside the gene matches. The germline V gene has CDR1 LNHNV and CDR2 YYDKDF (reference sequence). The CDR3 sequence is 17 residues long. The CDR3 DNA reads TGTGCCACCAGCAGAGAAACACAGGGGACAGGGGTATCACCCCTCCACTTT. This sequence encodes CATSRETQGTGVSPLHF.

The chain uses TRBV7-9 and TRBJ1-1; possible D gene TRBD1, 6 bases. Germline CDR1 SEHNR, CDR2 FQNEAQ (reference sequence). V was pared by 6 bases and J by 0 bases, with 14 bases between. This CDR3 is 15 amino acids long. Here the CDR3 DNA reads TGTGCCAGCAGATCCAACAGGGCAATGAACACTGAAGCTTTCTTT. It encodes CASRSNRAMNTEAFF.

This chain uses TRBV5-1 with TRBJ1-2, with TRBD1 matching 9 bases. There are 15 residues in the CDR3. V lost 4 bases, J lost 4 bases, and 8 bases stayed unmatched. CDR1 and CDR2 (germline): SGHRS, YFSETQ. In DNA form, the CDR3 reads TGCGCCAGCAGCACCACAGGGGGCGCGGGCTATGGCTACACCTTC. Translating gives CASSTTGGAGYGYTF.

The rearrangement links TRBV27 to TRBJ2-7, with 9 bases aligning to TRBD1. The CDR3 is 14 amino acids. Per germline, CDR1 MNHEY and CDR2 SMNVEV (reference sequence). The junction had 4 bases not matched to a gene; V was cut back by 7 bases and J by 0 bases. CDR3 in amino acids: CASKGTGSSYEQYF. DNA of the CDR3: TGTGCCAGCAAAGGGACAGGGAGCTCCTACGAGCAGTACTTC.

About this clone: One end of the junction is discordant with germline, which a read error may explain. The rearrangement joins TRBV29-1 to TRBJ2-1, with D unresolved. This CDR3 has 14 residues. From germline, CDR1 is SQVTM and CDR2 ANQGSEA. DNA for the CDR3: TGCAGCGTTGAAGGCGGCTCCTCCGACAATGAGCAGTTCTTC. This encodes CSVEGGSSDNEQFF.

With regard to this clone: Relative to the germline gene, one junction end is altered; a read error may explain this. V and J are TRBV5-1 and TRBJ2-1; 11 nucleotides match TRBD2. CDR3 length: 15 amino acids. Looked up from germline, CDR1 is SGHRS and CDR2 is YFSETQ. CDR3 protein: CASGLGLAGFNEQFF. In DNA, the CDR3 is TGCGCCAGCGGCTTAGGACTAGCGGGCTTCAATGAGCAGTTCTTC.

This chain links TRBV27 with TRBJ2-3, with 12 positions matching TRBD2. The CDR3 sequence is 21 residues long. Germline V CDR1 and CDR2: MNHEY, SMNVEV (reference sequence). Unmatched junction bases numbered 21, after V lost 6 bases and J lost 2 bases. The DNA for the CDR3 is TGTGCCAGCAGGACGGATACCGGGACTAGCGGGTTCCTATCTTACACAGATACGCAGTATTTT. Encoded protein: CASRTDTGTSGFLSYTDTQYF.

The V call is TRBV5-8, the J call TRBJ2-7; TRBD1 aligns across 8 bases. The CDR3 has 14 amino acids. CDR1 is SGHTS and CDR2 is YDEGEE in the germline V gene. The V and J ends lost 3 bases and 2 bases, in that order; junction bases with no gene match: 4. For the CDR3, the DNA is TGTGCCAGCAGCTGGACAGGGAGGACCTACGAGCAGTACTTC. Amino acid sequence: CASSWTGRTYEQYF.

J is TRBJ1-3 and V is TRBV10-3; 8 bases are shared with TRBD1. CDR1 is ENHRY and CDR2 is SYGVKD in the germline V gene. The CDR3 is 14 amino acids. J was trimmed by 4 bases and V by 6 bases; bases with no gene match: 5. The CDR3 loop reads CAISRTGTGNTIYF. As DNA, the CDR3 is TGTGCCATCAGCCGGACAGGGACCGGAAACACCATATATTTT.

The chain carries TRBV7-2 and TRBJ1-2, with a possible D match to TRBD1 (5 bases). Trimming left V 5 bases short and J 7 bases short, with 14 bases between. This CDR3 is built from 13 residues. The germline CDR1 and CDR2 sequences are SGHTA and FQGNSA. CDR3 in DNA: TGTGCCAGCAGCACTAGTGGGGGAGGTGGCTACACCTTC. Its translation: CASSTSGGGGYTF.

The chain recombines TRBV5-4 with TRBJ2-2; TRBD2 is a possible D gene (6 bases). Trimming took off 4 bases at V and 1 base at J, with 14 bases between the two ends. The CDR3 extends over 16 amino acids. Germline V gene sequence: CDR1 SGHNT, CDR2 YYREEE (reference sequence). The CDR3 reads CASSGQAGRNTGELFF. DNA for the CDR3: TGTGCCAGCAGCGGGCAGGCGGGGCGGAACACCGGGGAGCTGTTTTTT.